This passage covers 27 T cell receptor beta chains from one sample sequenced in a study of shared clonotypes between healthy human individuals. Sequenced by immunoSEQ multiplex PCR; TCRdb stores in-frame clones only, minus some. The sample shows approximately 400,000 clones, approximately 97% of them seen only once. Input material: memory CD8+ T cells sorted from blood. Subset noted: CD45RO+ cells pooled with CCR7-negative TemRA cells. Receptor source: a man under 40 in good health.

The V and J genes are TRBV4-2 and TRBJ2-7, with D tentatively TRBD2 (5 bases). The CDR3 length is 15 residues. Germline V gene lookup returns CDR1 LGHNA and CDR2 YNFKEQ. The V end was cut by 0 bases, the J end by 0 bases, with 9 bases between. CDR3 sequence reads: CASSQDRTVSYEQYF. CDR3 DNA: TGTGCCAGCAGCCAAGATAGGACTGTCTCCTACGAGCAGTACTTC.

The rearrangement joins TRBV5-1 to TRBJ2-5; D uncertain. Trimming left V 1 base short and J 2 bases short, with 12 bases between. The CDR3 is 15 amino acids. The germline CDR1 and CDR2 sequences are SGHRS and YFSETQ. Written as DNA, the CDR3 is TGCGCCAGCAGCTTGTTTGCTGGTATGCAAGAGACCCAGTACTTC. Translated: CASSLFAGMQETQYF.

The J gene is TRBJ2-4, the V gene TRBV11-2, with 7 bases fitting TRBD1. CDR3 length equals 18 residues. J was trimmed by 2 bases and V by 7 bases; bases with no gene match: 17. Germline-derived CDR1 and CDR2 are SGHAT and FQNNGV. This CDR3 is CASTHDRGQFPPKNIQYF. CDR3 DNA sequence: TGTGCCAGCACCCACGACCGGGGACAGTTCCCCCCCAAAAACATTCAGTACTTC.

The CDR3 nucleotides are TGTGCCAGCAGTTTCTCGGGACCTTACGAGCAGTACTTC. As protein: CASSFSGPYEQYF. The chain recombines TRBV27 with TRBJ2-7; tentatively, D is TRBD1 or TRBD2 (5 bases each). The CDR3 runs 13 residues. V gave up 3 bases and J gave up 4 bases, with 10 bases separating them. The germline V gene encodes CDR1 MNHEY and CDR2 SMNVEV (reference sequence).

The V gene is TRBV5-8, the J gene TRBJ2-7; the D gene could be TRBD1 or TRBD2 (5 bases each). V dropped 7 bases and J dropped 4 bases, with 6 bases sitting between them. Germline CDR1 reads SGHTS; CDR2 reads YDEGEE. The CDR3 runs 10 residues. The CDR3 loop reads CASGGYEQYF. CDR3 DNA sequence: TGTGCCAGCGGGGGTTACGAGCAGTACTTC.

V and J are TRBV28 and TRBJ2-7; D may be TRBD2 (5 bases). The CDR3 covers 14 residues. V was trimmed by 2 bases and J by 2 bases, leaving 10 bases between them. Germline CDR1 is MDHEN and CDR2 is SYDVKM. CDR3 nucleotides: TGTGCCAGCAGTTTAACGGGGATGACCTACGAGCAGTACTTC. This codes for CASSLTGMTYEQYF.

The chain links TRBV20-1 to TRBJ2-3; no reliable D call. The germline V gene has CDR1 DFQATT and CDR2 SNEGSKA (reference sequence). Trimming removed 6 bases from V and 5 bases from J, with 9 bases in between. This CDR3 contains 11 residues. In nucleotides, the CDR3 is TGCAGTGCCGAGATAGGAGATACGCAGTATTTT. Its protein is CSAEIGDTQYF.

CDR3 sequence: CASSSPGLAPQRRGNEQFF. The CDR3 DNA is TGTGCCAGCAGTTCCCCGGGACTAGCGCCACAAAGACGGGGCAATGAGCAGTTCTTC. The rearrangement links TRBV27 to TRBJ2-1, with 10 bases matching TRBD2. V lost 4 bases to trimming and J lost 6 bases; unmatched junction nucleotides: 18. From germline, CDR1 is MNHEY and CDR2 SMNVEV (reference sequence). CDR3 length: 19 amino acids.

This rearrangement joins TRBV6-5 to TRBJ2-7; D perhaps matches TRBD1 (7 bases). V was clipped by 0 bases and J by 7 bases, with 16 bases between them. This CDR3 is 15 amino acids long. Germline CDR1 MNHEY, CDR2 SVGAGI. CDR3 DNA sequence: TGTGCCAGCAGTTACTCGAATTACAGGGGAGGAGAGCAGTACTTC. This sequence encodes CASSYSNYRGGEQYF.

The chain joins TRBV5-1 to TRBJ1-4; D gene ambiguous. From germline, CDR1 is SGHRS and CDR2 YFSETQ. V shed 2 bases and J shed 3 bases, with 20 bases lying between them. CDR3 length equals 18 residues. The CDR3 coding sequence is TGCGCCAGCAGCTTCCTACAAACCCAAGGGAAGCCTAATGAAAAACTGTTTTTT. It translates to CASSFLQTQGKPNEKLFF. The whole variable domain, remainder taken from reference TRBV5-1 and TRBJ1-4, is KAGVTQTPRYLIKTRGQQVTLSCSPISGHRSVSWYQQTPGQGLQFLFEYFSETQRNKGNFPGRFSGRQFSNSRSEMNVSTLELGDSALYLCASSFLQTQGKPNEKLFFGSGTQLSVL.

The chain recombines TRBV4-2 with TRBJ2-1; D remains ambiguous. Deletions cut 0 bases from V and 6 bases from J, with 6 bases between. CDR3 size: 13 residues. Germline V lookup: CDR1 LGHNA, CDR2 YNFKEQ. The CDR3: CASSQDSFNEQFF. Written as DNA, the CDR3 is TGTGCCAGCAGCCAAGACTCATTCAATGAGCAGTTCTTC.

V usage is TRBV30 and J usage is TRBJ1-1; D not resolved. CDR1 and CDR2 (germline): GTSNPN, SVGIG (reference sequence). CDR3 size: 13 residues. The V end lost 0 bases, the J end lost 6 bases, and 11 bases lay between the germline ends. This CDR3 is CAWSVPPRAEAFF. The CDR3, as DNA: TGTGCCTGGAGTGTACCTCCCCGGGCTGAAGCTTTCTTT.

This chain links TRBV28 with TRBJ2-4; D perhaps matches TRBD1 (6 bases). The V end lost 3 bases, the J end lost 1 base, and 13 bases lay between the germline ends. The CDR3 contains 16 residues. CDR1 and CDR2 from the germline V gene are MDHEN and SYDVKM. CDR3 sequence reads: CASSFTGPLAKNIQYF. In nucleotides, the CDR3 is TGTGCCAGCAGTTTTACAGGGCCCTTGGCCAAAAACATTCAGTACTTC.

This clone was picked up one time. This sequence joins TRBV5-1 and TRBJ2-7; unclear D gene. Germline V gene sequence: CDR1 SGHRS, CDR2 YFSETQ. Trimming pared 7 bases from V and 0 bases from J, leaving 11 bases between. This CDR3 contains 13 residues. CDR3 sequence (DNA): TGCGCCAGCGGATTAGACATCTCCTACGAGCAGTACTTC. The encoded protein is CASGLDISYEQYF.

The chain combines TRBV2 with TRBJ1-4; no clear D. V was cut by 5 bases and J by 5 bases, with 12 bases left in between. The CDR3 has 14 amino acids. CDR1 SNHLY and CDR2 FYNNEI come from the germline V gene. The CDR3 nucleotides are TGTGCCAGCAGTCGGAGCAGCCCCAATGAAAAACTGTTTTTT. Its protein product is CASSRSSPNEKLFF.

This clone was detected only once. The chain carries TRBV5-1 and TRBJ1-1, with TRBD1 identical over 11 bases. After removal of 0 bases from V and 7 bases from J, the junction contained 2 bases not matched to a gene. The germline gives CDR1 SGHRS, CDR2 YFSETQ. The CDR3 runs to 14 residues. The DNA of the CDR3 is TGCGCCAGCAGCTTGGGCGGGACAGGGGGTGAAGCTTTCTTT. Translation gives CASSLGGTGGEAFF.

J is TRBJ2-7 and V is TRBV18, with 11 nucleotides matching TRBD2. J was trimmed by 2 bases and V by 0 bases; bases with no gene match: 9. CDR3 size: 18 residues. The germline V gene has CDR1 KGHSH and CDR2 LQKENI. The CDR3: CASSPPPKLTSGTYEQYF. CDR3 in DNA: TGTGCCAGCTCACCACCCCCTAAGTTGACTAGCGGGACCTACGAGCAGTACTTC.

In regard to this clone: This sample includes further DNA sequences coding for the same CDR3. V usage is TRBV20-1 and J usage is TRBJ1-2; no clear D. The CDR3 loop spans 11 amino acids. Germline loops: CDR1 DFQATT, CDR2 SNEGSKA (reference sequence). Trimming cost V 3 bases and J 4 bases, with 6 bases left between them. The CDR3 loop reads CSASFGYGYTF. The CDR3 DNA follows: TGCAGTGCTAGTTTTGGCTATGGCTACACCTTC.

This chain uses TRBV6-5 with TRBJ2-2; D gene ambiguous. The CDR3 is made up of 14 amino acids. Germline CDR1 MNHEY, CDR2 SVGAGI. Trimming removed 4 bases from V and 7 bases from J, with 13 bases in between. The CDR3 DNA is TGTGCCAGCAGTTTCCAACATCTGAACGGGGAGCTGTTTTTT. Its translation is CASSFQHLNGELFF.

This clone was detected once. The chain recombines TRBV5-6 with TRBJ1-2; no clear D gene. V shed 0 bases and J shed 7 bases, with 4 bases lying between them. Per germline, CDR1 SGHDT and CDR2 YYEEEE. The CDR3 length is 11 residues. The CDR3 protein is CASSLAAGYTF. DNA for the CDR3: TGTGCCAGCAGCTTGGCGGCTGGCTACACCTTC.

The V and J genes are TRBV11-2 and TRBJ2-3; D not certain. This CDR3 is built from 12 residues. Germline V CDR1 and CDR2: SGHAT, FQNNGV. V dropped 1 base and J dropped 13 bases, with 12 bases sitting between them. Written as DNA, the CDR3 is TGTGCCAGCAGCTTAGGGCTCCCCCGCAAGTATTTT. Protein sequence: CASSLGLPRKYF.

This clone was observed a single time. The V and J genes are TRBV6-5 and TRBJ1-2; 10 bases match TRBD1. CDR1 and CDR2 (germline): MNHEY, SVGAGI. The CDR3 extends over 16 amino acids. Trimming at V came to 4 bases and at J to 5 bases, leaving 10 bases not matched to a gene. Here the CDR3 reads CASSSPGDRGIYGYTF. The CDR3 DNA reads TGTGCCAGCAGTTCTCCGGGGGACAGGGGCATTTATGGCTACACCTTC.

The chain employs TRBV15 and TRBJ1-2, with D possibly being TRBD1 (5 bases). This CDR3 is built from 15 residues. Trimming left V 0 bases short and J 6 bases short, with 14 bases between. Germline CDR1 and CDR2: LNHNV and YYDKDF (reference sequence). This chain's CDR3 is CATSRERGEVHGYTF. CDR3 sequence (DNA): TGTGCCACCAGCAGAGAACGGGGGGAGGTACATGGCTACACCTTC.

The rearrangement joins TRBV10-3 to TRBJ2-3; 9 nucleotides agree with TRBD2. V trimming: 2 bases; J trimming: 5 bases; junction bases outside the gene matches: 2. The CDR3 loop spans 14 amino acids. Germline-derived CDR1 and CDR2 are ENHRY and SYGVKD. CDR3 DNA: TGTGCCATCAGTGAGGGCGGGGGGGTAGATACGCAGTATTTT. Encoded protein: CAISEGGGVDTQYF.

The V call is TRBV5-5, the J call TRBJ2-7, with 9 bases fitting TRBD1. This CDR3 is built from 15 residues. V trimming: 4 bases; J trimming: 1 base; junction bases outside the gene matches: 6. Germline-derived CDR1 and CDR2 are SGHKS and YYEKEE (reference sequence). The chain's CDR3 is CASSNPGTGSYEQYF. The CDR3 coding sequence is TGTGCCAGCAGCAACCCCGGGACAGGGTCCTACGAGCAGTACTTC. The full variable domain, rest sourced from reference TRBV5-5 and TRBJ2-7, is DAGVTQSPTHLIKTRGQQVTLRCSPISGHKSVSWYQQVLGQGPQFIFQYYEKEERGRGNFPDRFSARQFPNYSSELNVNALLLGDSALYLCASSNPGTGSYEQYFGPGTRLTVT.

This rearrangement joins TRBV7-6 to TRBJ2-1; 10 bases agree with TRBD2. With V trimmed by 0 bases and J by 9 bases, 2 bases remained unmatched. The CDR3 sequence is 14 residues long. Germline V gene lookup returns CDR1 SGHVS and CDR2 FNYEAQ. Written as DNA, the CDR3 is TGTGCCAGCAGCTTAGCTAGCGGGAGGCCTGAGCAGTTCTTC. Protein sequence: CASSLASGRPEQFF.

This chain connects TRBV5-8 to TRBJ2-5; TRBD1 matches 8 bases. Unmatched junction bases numbered 11, after V lost 2 bases and J lost 11 bases. CDR1 is SGHTS and CDR2 is YDEGEE in the germline V gene. CDR3 length: 14 amino acids. The CDR3 sequence: CASSLFVSTGGQYF. The CDR3 region has the DNA TGTGCCAGCAGCTTATTTGTCTCAACAGGGGGGCAGTACTTC. Complete variable domain (other parts from reference TRBV5-8 and TRBJ2-5): EAGVTQSPTHLIKTRGQQATLRCSPISGHTSVYWYQQALGLGLQFLLWYDEGEERNRGNFPPRFSGRQFPNYSSELNVNALELEDSALYLCASSLFVSTGGQYFGPGTRLLVL.